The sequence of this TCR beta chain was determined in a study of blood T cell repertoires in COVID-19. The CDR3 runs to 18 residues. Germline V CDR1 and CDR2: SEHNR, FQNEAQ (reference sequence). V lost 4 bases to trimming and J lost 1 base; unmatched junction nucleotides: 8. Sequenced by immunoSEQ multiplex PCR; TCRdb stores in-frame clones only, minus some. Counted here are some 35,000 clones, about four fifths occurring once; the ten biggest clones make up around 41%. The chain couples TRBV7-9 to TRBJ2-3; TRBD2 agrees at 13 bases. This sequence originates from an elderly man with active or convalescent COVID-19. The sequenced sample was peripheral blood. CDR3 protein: CASSSRTSGRGGTDTQYF. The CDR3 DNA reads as TGTGCCAGCAGCTCCAGGACTAGCGGGAGAGGTGGCACAGATACGCAGTATTTT.